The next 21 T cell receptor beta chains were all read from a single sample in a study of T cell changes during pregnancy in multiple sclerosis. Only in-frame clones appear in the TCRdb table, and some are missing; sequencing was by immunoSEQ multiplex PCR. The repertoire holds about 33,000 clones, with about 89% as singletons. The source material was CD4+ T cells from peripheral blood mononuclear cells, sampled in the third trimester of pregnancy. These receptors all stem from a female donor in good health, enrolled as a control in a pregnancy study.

This CDR3 is CASSPGQTNSYEQYF. In DNA, the CDR3 is TGCGCCAGCAGCCCAGGACAGACGAACTCCTACGAGCAGTACTTC. V gene TRBV5-1 combines with J gene TRBJ2-7; D possibly corresponds to TRBD1 (6 bases). Trimming cost V 4 bases and J 0 bases, with 14 bases left between them. The CDR3 contains 15 residues. The germline CDR1 and CDR2 sequences are SGHRS and YFSETQ.

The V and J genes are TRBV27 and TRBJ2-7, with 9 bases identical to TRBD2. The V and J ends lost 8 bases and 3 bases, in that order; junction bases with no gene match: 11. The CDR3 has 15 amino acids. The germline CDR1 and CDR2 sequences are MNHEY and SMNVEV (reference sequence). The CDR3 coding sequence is TGTGCCAGCGGGGCCCCGGCGGGGGGGTTCTACGAGCAGTACTTC. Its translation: CASGAPAGGFYEQYF.

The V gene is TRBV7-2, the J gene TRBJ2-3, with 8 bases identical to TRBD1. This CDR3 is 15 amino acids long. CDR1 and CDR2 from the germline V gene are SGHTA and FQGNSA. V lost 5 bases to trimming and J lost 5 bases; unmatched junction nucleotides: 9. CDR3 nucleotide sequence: TGTGCCAGCAGCACCCAACAGGGGGTATTAGATACGCAGTATTTT. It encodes CASSTQQGVLDTQYF.

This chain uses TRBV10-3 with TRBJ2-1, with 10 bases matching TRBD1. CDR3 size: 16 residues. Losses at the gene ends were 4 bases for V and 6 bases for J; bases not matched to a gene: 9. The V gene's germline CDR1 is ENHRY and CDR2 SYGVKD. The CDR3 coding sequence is TGTGCCATCAGTGGCGCTACCGGGACAGGGGTCAATGAGCAGTTCTTC. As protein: CAISGATGTGVNEQFF.

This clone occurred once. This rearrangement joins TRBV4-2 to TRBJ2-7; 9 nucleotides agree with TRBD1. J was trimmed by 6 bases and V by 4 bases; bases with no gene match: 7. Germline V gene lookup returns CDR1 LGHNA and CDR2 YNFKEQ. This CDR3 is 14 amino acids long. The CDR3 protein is CASSPATGGTEQYF. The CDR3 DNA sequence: TGTGCCAGCAGCCCCGCGACAGGGGGTACCGAGCAGTACTTC.

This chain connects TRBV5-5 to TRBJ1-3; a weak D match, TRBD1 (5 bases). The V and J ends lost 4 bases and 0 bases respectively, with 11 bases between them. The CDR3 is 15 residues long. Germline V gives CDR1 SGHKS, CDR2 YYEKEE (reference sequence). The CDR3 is CASSAGRSSGNTIYF. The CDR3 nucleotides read TGTGCCAGCAGCGCGGGACGGAGCTCTGGAAACACCATATATTTT.

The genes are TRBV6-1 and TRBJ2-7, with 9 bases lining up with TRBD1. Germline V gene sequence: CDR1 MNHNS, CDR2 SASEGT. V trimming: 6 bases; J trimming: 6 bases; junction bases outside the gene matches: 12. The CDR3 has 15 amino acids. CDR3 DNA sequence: TGTGCCAGCAGGCAAACCAGGGACAGGGTGTTCGAGCAGTACTTC. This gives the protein CASRQTRDRVFEQYF.

Written as DNA, the CDR3 is TGTGCTAGTGCCTCGACAGGGTTCTCCTCCCCGAACACTGAAGCTTTCTTT. This codes for CASASTGFSSPNTEAFF. The J gene is TRBJ1-1, the V gene TRBV12-5; 7 nucleotides align to TRBD1. The CDR3 has 17 amino acids. Germline CDR1 and CDR2: LGHNT and FRNRAP. V lost 7 bases to trimming and J lost 1 base; unmatched junction nucleotides: 15.

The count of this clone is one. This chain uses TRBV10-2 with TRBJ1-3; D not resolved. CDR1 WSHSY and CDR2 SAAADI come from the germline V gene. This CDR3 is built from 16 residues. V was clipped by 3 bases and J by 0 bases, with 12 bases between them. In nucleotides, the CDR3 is TGCGCCAGCAGTGAAGGCAGGACTTTCTCTGGAAACACCATATATTTT. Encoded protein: CASSEGRTFSGNTIYF.

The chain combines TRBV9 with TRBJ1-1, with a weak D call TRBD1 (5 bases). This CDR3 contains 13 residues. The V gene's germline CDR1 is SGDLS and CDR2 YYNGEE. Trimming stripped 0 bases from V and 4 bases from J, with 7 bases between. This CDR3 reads CASSVGGITEAFF. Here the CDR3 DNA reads TGTGCCAGCAGCGTAGGGGGCATCACTGAAGCTTTCTTT.

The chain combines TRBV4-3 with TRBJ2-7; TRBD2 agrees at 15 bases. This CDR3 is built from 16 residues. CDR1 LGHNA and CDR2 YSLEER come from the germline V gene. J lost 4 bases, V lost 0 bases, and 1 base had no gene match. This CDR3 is CASSQDGLAGGYEQYF. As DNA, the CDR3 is TGCGCCAGCAGCCAAGATGGACTAGCGGGAGGGTACGAGCAGTACTTC.

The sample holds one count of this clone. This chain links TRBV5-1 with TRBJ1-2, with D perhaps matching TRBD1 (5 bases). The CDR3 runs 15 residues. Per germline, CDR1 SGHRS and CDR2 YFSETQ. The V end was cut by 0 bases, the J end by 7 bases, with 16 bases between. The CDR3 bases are TGCGCCAGCAGCTTGGATACTGAAGGGGTCGGTGGCTACACCTTC. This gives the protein CASSLDTEGVGGYTF.

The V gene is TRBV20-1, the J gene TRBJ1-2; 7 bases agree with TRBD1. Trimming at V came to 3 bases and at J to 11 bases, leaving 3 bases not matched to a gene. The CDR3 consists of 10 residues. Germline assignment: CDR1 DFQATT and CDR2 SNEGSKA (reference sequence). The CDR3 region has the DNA TGCAGTGCTAGGCCGGGACAGTACACCTTC. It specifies CSARPGQYTF.

DNA of the CDR3: TGTGCCAGCAGTTACTCCCACGGGACTAGCCCTTACGAGCAGTACTTC. This translates into CASSYSHGTSPYEQYF. V gene TRBV6-6 combines with J gene TRBJ2-7; 9 nucleotides align to TRBD2. The CDR3 covers 16 residues. The junction had 7 bases not matched to a gene; V was cut back by 0 bases and J by 4 bases. The V gene's germline CDR1 is MNHNY and CDR2 SVGAGI (reference sequence).

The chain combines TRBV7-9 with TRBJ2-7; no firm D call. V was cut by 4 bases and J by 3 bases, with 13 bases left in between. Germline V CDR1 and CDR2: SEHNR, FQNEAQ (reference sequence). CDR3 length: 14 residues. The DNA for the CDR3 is TGTGCCAGCAGCTACCACGAGGTGGTCTACGAGCAGTACTTC. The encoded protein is CASSYHEVVYEQYF.

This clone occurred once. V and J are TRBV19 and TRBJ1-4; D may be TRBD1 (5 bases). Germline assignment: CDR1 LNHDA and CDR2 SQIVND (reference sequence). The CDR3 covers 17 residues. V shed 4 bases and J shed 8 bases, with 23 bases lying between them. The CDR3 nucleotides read TGTGCCAGTAGTAAATATCAGGAAGGGGCGAGAAAGGAAAAACTGTTTTTT. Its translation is CASSKYQEGARKEKLFF.

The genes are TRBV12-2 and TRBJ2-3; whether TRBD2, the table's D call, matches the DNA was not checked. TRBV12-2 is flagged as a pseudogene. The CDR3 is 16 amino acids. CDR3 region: CASRPRPGGATDTQYF. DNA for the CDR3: TGTGCAAGTCGCCCCAGGCCGGGGGGGGCTACAGATACGCAGTATTTT.

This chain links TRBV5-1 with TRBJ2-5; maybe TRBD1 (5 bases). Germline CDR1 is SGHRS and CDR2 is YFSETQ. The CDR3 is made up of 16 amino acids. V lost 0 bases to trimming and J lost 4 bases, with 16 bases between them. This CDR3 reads CASSLAQGQRGETQYF. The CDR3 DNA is TGCGCCAGCAGCTTGGCCCAGGGCCAGAGAGGAGAGACCCAGTACTTC.

In DNA form, the CDR3 reads TGTGCCAGCATCAGGACTAGCGGACCCTACGAGCAGTACTTC. Translated: CASIRTSGPYEQYF. J is TRBJ2-7 and V is TRBV25-1; 10 positions match TRBD2. J gave up 2 bases and V 7 bases, and 5 bases lay outside the gene matches. There are 14 residues in the CDR3. Germline V CDR1 and CDR2: MGHDK, SYGVNS.

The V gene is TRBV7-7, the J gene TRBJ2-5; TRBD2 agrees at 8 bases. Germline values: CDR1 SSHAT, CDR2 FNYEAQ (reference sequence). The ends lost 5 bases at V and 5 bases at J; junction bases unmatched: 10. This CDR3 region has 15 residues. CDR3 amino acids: CASSPPGGAIETQYF. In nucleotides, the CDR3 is TGTGCCAGCAGCCCACCCGGGGGGGCCATCGAGACCCAGTACTTC.

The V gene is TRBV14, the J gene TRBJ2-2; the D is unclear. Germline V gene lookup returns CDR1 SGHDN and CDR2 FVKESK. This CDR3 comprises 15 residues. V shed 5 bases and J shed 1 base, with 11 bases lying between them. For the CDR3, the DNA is TGTGCCAGCAGCTACAGTTTTGGGAACACCGGGGAGCTGTTTTTT. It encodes CASSYSFGNTGELFF. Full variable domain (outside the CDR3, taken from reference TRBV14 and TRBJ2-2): EAGVTQFPSHSVIEKGQTVTLRCDPISGHDNLYWYRRVMGKEIKFLLHFVKESKQDESGMPNNRFLAERTGGTYSTLKVQPAELEDSGVYFCASSYSFGNTGELFFGEGSRLTVL.